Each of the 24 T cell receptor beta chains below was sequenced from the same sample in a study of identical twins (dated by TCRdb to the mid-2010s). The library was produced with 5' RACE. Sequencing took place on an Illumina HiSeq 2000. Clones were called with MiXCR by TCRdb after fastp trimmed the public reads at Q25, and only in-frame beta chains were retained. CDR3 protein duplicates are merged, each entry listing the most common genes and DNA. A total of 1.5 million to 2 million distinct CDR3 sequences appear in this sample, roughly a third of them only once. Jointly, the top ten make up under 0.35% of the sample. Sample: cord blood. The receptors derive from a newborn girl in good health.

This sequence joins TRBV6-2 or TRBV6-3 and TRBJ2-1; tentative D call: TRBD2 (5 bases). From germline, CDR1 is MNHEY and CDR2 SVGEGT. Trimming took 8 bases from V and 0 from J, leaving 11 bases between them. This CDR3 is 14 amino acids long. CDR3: CASRASPSYNEQFF. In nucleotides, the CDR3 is TGTGCCAGCCGAGCTAGCCCCTCCTACAATGAGCAGTTCTTC.

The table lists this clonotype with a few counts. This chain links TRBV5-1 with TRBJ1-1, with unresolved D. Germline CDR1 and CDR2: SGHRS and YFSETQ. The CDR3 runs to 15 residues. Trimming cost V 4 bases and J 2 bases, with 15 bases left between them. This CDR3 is CASSLRSAGNTEAFF. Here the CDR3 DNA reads TGCGCCAGCAGCCTGAGGTCGGCGGGAAACACTGAAGCTTTCTTT.

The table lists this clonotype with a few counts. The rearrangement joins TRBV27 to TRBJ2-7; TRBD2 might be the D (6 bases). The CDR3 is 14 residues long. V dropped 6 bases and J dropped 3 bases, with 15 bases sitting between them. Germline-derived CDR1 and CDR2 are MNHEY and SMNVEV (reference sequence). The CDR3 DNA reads TGTGCCAGCAGGGAATACGGAGGGAACTACGAGCAGTACTTC. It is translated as CASREYGGNYEQYF.

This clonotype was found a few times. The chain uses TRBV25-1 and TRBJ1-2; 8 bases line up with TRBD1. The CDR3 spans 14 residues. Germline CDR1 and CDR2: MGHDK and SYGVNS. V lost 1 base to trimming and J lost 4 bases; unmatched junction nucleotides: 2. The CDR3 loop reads CASSELDRGYGYTF. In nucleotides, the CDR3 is TGTGCCAGCAGTGAATTAGACAGGGGCTATGGCTACACCTTC.

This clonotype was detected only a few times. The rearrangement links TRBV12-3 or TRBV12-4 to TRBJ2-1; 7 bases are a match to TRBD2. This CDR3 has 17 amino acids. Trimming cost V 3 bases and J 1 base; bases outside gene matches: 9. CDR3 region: CASSFLGGSRSYNEQFF. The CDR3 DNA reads TGTGCCAGCAGTTTTCTCGGCGGGAGTCGATCCTACAATGAGCAGTTCTTC.

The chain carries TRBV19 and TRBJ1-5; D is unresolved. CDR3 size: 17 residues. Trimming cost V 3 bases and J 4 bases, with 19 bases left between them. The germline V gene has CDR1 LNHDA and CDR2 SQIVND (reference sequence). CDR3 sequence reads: CASSMGLVGFGNQPQHF. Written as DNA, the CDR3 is TGTGCCAGTAGTATGGGATTAGTCGGGTTTGGGAATCAGCCCCAGCATTTT.

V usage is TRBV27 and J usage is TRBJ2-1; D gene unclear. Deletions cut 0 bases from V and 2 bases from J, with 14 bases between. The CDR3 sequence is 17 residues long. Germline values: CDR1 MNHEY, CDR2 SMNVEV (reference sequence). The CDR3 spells CASSLSPIAAPYNEQFF. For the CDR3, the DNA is TGTGCCAGCAGTTTATCGCCAATTGCGGCACCCTACAATGAGCAGTTCTTC.

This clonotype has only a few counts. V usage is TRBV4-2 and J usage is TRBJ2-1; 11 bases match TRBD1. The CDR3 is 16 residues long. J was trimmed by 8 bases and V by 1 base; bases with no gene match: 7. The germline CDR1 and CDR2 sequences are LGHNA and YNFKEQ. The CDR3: CASSQASGQGVYEQFF. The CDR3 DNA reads TGTGCCAGCAGCCAAGCTTCGGGACAGGGGGTCTATGAGCAGTTCTTC.

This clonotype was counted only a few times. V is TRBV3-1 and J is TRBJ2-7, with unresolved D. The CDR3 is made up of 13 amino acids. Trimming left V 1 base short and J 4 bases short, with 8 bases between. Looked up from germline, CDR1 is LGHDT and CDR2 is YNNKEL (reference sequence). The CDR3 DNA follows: TGTGCCAGCAGCCAAGCCCTTAGATACGAGCAGTACTTC. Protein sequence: CASSQALRYEQYF.

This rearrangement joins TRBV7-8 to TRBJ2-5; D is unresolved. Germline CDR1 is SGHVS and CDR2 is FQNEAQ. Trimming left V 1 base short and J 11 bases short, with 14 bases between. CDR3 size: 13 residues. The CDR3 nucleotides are TGTGCCAGCAGCTTAGAAGGATTGAATGAGCAGTACTTC. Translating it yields CASSLEGLNEQYF.

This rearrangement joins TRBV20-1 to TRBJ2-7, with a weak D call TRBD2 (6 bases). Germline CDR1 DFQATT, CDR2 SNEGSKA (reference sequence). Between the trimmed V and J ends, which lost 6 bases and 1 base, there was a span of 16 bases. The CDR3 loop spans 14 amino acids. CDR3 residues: CSAFSGLISYEQYF. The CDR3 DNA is TGCAGTGCCTTCAGCGGGCTTATTTCCTACGAGCAGTACTTC.

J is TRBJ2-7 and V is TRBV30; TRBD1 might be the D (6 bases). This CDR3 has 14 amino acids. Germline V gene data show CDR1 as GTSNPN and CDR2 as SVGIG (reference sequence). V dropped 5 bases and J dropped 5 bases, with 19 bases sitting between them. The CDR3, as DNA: TGTGCCTGGGTACCGGGACACTTTAGAGACGAGCAGTACTTC. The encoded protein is CAWVPGHFRDEQYF.

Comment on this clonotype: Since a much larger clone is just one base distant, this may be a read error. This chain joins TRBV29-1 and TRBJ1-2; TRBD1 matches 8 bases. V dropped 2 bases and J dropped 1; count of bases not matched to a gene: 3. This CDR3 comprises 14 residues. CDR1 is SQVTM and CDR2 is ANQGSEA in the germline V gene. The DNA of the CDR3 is TGCAGCGTTGAATACAGGGGGTTTAACTATGGCTACACCTTC. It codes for CSVEYRGFNYGYTF.

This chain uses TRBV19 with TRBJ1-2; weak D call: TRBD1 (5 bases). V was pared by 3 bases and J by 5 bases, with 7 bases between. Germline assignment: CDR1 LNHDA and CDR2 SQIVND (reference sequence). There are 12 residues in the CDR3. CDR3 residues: CASSMGRYGYTF. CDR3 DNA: TGTGCCAGTAGTATGGGACGTTATGGCTACACCTTC.

As DNA, the CDR3 is TGTGCCAGCAGCTTGGCCCGAGGACTGTTACCTCAAGAGACCCAGTACTTC. Translated: CASSLARGLLPQETQYF. The chain combines TRBV5-4 with TRBJ2-5; perhaps TRBD2 as D (5 bases). Germline values: CDR1 SGHNT, CDR2 YYREEE (reference sequence). V was trimmed by 0 bases and J by 2 bases, leaving 17 bases between them. The CDR3 contains 17 residues. The variable domain in full, with the rest retrieved from reference TRBV5-4 and TRBJ2-5, is ETGVTQSPTHLIKTRGQQVTLRCSSQSGHNTVSWYQQALGQGPQFIFQYYREEENGRGNFPPRFSGLQFPNYSSELNVNALELDDSALYLCASSLARGLLPQETQYFGPGTRLLVL.

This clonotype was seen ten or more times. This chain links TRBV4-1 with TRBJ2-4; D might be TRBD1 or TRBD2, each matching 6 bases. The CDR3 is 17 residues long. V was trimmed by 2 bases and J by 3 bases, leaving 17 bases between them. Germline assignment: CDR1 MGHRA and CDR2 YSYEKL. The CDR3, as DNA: TGCGCCAGCAGCCAACTCCTCCGGGGGCGGGGCAAAAACATTCAGTACTTC. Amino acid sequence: CASSQLLRGRGKNIQYF.

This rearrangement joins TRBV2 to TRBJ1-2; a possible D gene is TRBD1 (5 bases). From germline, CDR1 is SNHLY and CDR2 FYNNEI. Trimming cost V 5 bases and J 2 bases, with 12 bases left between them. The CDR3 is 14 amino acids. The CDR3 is CASSKSHRNYGYTF. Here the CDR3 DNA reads TGTGCCAGCAGTAAATCTCACAGGAACTATGGCTACACCTTC.

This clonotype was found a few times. The CDR3 sequence is CASRTGGRDTEAFF. The DNA for the CDR3 is TGTGCCAGCAGGACAGGGGGAAGGGACACTGAAGCTTTCTTT. The chain couples TRBV4-2 to TRBJ1-1; 9 bases align to TRBD1. CDR1 and CDR2 (germline): LGHNA, YNFKEQ. CDR3 length: 14 residues. V gave up 6 bases and J gave up 3 bases; unmatched junction bases: 5.

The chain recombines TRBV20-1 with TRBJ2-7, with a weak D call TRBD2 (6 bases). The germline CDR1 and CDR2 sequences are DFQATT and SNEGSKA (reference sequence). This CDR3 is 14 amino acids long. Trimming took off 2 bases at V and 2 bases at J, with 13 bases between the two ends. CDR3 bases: TGCAGTGCTAGATGGCGGGACCTCCCCTACGAGCAGTACTTC. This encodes CSARWRDLPYEQYF.

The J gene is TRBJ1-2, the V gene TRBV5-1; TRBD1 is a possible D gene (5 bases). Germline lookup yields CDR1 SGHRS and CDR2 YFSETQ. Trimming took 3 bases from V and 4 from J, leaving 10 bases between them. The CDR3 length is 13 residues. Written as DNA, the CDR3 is TGCGCCAGCAGCTGGGGGACTGGCTATGGCTACACCTTC. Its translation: CASSWGTGYGYTF.

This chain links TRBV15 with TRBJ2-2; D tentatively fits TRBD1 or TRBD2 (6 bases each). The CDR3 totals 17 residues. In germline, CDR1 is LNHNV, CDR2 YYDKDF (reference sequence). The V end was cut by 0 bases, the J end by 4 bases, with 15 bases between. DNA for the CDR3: TGTGCCACCAGCAGAGATCCCGACGGGGGCGTCACCGGGGAGCTGTTTTTT. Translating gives CATSRDPDGGVTGELFF.

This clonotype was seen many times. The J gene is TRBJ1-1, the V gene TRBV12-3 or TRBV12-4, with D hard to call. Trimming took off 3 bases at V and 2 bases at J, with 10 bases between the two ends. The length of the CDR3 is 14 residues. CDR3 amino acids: CASSFPGFNTEAFF. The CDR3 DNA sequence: TGTGCCAGCAGTTTCCCAGGCTTTAACACTGAAGCTTTCTTT.

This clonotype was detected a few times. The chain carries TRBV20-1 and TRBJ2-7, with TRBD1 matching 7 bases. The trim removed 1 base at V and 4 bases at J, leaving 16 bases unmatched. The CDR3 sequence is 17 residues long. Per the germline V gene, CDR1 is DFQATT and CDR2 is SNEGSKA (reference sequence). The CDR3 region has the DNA TGCAGTGCTAGAGCCCCGGACAACAGGGGCGGAAAGTACGAGCAGTACTTC. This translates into CSARAPDNRGGKYEQYF.

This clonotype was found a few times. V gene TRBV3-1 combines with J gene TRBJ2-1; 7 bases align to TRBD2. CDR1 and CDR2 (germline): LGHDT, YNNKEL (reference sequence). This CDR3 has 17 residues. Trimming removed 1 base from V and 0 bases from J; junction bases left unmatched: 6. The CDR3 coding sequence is TGTGCCAGCAGCCAAGTGAGCGGGGCTAGCTCCTACAATGAGCAGTTCTTC. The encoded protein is CASSQVSGASSYNEQFF.